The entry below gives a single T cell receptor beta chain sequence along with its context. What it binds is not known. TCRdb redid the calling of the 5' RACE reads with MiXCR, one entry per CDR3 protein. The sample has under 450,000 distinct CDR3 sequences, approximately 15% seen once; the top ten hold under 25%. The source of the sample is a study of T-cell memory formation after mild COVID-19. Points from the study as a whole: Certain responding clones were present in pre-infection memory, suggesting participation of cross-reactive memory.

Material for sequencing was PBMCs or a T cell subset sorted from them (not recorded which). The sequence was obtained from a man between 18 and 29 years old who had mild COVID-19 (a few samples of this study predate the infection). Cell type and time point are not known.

CDR3 DNA: TGCGCCAGCAGCCAGACGGACAGGGTGAACTATGGCTACACCTTC. It specifies CASSQTDRVNYGYTF. The chain joins TRBV4-1 to TRBJ1-2; TRBD1 aligns across 8 bases. CDR1 and CDR2 from the germline V gene are MGHRA and YSYEKL. V was clipped by 3 bases and J by 2 bases; unmatched bases: 5. The CDR3 consists of 15 residues.